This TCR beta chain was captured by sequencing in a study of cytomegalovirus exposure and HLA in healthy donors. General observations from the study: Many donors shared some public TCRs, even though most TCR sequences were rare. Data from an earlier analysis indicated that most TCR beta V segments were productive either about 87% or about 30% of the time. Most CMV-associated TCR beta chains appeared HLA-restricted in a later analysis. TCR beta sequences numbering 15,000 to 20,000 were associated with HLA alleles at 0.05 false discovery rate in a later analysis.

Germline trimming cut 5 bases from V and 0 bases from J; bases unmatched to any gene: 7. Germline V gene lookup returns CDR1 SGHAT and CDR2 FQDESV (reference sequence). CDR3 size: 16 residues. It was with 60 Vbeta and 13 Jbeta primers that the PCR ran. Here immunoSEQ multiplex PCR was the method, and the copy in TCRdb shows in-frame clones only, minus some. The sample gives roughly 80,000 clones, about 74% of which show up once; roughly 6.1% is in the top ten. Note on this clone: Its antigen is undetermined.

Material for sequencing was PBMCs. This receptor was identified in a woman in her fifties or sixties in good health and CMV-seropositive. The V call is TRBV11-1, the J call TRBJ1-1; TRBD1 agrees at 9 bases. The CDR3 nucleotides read TGTGCCAGCAGCCCGCGGACAGGGGCAATGAACACTGAAGCTTTCTTT. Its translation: CASSPRTGAMNTEAFF.